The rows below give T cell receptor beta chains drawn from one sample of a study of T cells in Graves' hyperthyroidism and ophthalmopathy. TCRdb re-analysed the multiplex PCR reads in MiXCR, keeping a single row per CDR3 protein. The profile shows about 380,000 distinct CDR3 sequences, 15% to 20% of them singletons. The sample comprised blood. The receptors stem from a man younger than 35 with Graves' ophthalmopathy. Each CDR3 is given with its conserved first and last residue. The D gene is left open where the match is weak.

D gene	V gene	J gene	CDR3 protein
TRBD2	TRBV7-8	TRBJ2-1	CASSPGERGRGEQFF
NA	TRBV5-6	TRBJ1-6	CASSLRTNSPLHF
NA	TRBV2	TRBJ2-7	CASSDLRGRYEQYF
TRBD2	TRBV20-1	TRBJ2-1	CSARDSLAGDDNEQFF
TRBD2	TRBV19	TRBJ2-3	CASSMGLAGVTDTQYF
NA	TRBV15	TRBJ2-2	CATSREPPGQNTGELFF
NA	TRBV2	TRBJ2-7	CASSEDRVFHEQYF
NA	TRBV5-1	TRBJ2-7	CASSPEGDEQYF
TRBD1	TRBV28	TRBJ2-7	CASSRPGTDLYEQYF
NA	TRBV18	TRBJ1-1	CASSQLQGTTEAFF
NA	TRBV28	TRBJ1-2	CASSLLSRGGYTF